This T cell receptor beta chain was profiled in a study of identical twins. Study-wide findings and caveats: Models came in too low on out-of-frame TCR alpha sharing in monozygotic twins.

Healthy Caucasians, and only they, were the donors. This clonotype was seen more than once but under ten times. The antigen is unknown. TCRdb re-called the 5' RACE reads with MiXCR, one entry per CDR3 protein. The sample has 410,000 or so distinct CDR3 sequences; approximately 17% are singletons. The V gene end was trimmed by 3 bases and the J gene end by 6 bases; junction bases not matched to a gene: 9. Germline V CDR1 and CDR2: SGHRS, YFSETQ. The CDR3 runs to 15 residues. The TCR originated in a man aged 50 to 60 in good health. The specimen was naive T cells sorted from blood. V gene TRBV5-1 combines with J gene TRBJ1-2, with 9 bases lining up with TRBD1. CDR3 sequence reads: CASSSSTGGGHGYTF. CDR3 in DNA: TGCGCCAGCAGCTCCTCCACAGGGGGCGGGCATGGCTACACCTTC. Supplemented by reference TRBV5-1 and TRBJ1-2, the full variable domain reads KAGVTQTPRYLIKTRGQQVTLSCSPISGHRSVSWYQQTPGQGLQFLFEYFSETQRNKGNFPGRFSGRQFSNSRSEMNVSTLELGDSALYLCASSSSTGGGHGYTFGSGTRLTVV.